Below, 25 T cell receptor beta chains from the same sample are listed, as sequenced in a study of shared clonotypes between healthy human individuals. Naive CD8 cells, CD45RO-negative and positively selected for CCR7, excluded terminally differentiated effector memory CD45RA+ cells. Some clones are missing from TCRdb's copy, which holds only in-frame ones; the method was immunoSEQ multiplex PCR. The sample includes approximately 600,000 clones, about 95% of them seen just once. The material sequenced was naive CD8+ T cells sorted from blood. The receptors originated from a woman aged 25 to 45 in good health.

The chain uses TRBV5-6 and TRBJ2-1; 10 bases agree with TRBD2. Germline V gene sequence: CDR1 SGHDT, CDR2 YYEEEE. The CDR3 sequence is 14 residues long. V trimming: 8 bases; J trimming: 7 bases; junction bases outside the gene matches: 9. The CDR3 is CASTPASGRNEQFF. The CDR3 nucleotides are TGTGCCAGTACCCCGGCTAGCGGGAGAAATGAGCAGTTCTTC.

CDR3 DNA sequence: TGTGCCAGCAGTTCGACAGGGGGCGCGGCTGGCTACACCTTC. This translates into CASSSTGGAAGYTF. This chain links TRBV27 with TRBJ1-2, with 10 nucleotides matching TRBD1. Looked up from germline, CDR1 is MNHEY and CDR2 is SMNVEV (reference sequence). Trimming took 4 bases from V and 7 from J; bases not matched to a gene: 6. The CDR3 sequence is 14 residues long.

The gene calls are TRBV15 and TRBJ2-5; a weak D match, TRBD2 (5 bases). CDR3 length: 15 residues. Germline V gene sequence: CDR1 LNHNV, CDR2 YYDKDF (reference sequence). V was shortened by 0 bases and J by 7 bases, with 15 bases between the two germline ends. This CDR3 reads CATSRDVTKGATQYF. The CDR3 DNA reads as TGTGCCACCAGCAGAGACGTGACTAAAGGAGCGACCCAGTACTTC.

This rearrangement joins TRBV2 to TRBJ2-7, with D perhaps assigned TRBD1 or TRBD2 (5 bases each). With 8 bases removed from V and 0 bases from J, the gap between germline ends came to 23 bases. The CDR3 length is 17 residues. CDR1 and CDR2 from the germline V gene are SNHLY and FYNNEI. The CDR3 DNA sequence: TGTGCCAGCGGGACGGAAATTCAAAAACTGAACTCCTACGAGCAGTACTTC. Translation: CASGTEIQKLNSYEQYF. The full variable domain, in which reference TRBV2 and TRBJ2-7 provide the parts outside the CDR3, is EPEVTQTPSHQVTQMGQEVILRCVPISNHLYFYWYRQILGQKVEFLVSFYNNEISEKSEIFDDQFSVERPDGSNFTLKIRSTKLEDSAMYFCASGTEIQKLNSYEQYFGPGTRLTVT.

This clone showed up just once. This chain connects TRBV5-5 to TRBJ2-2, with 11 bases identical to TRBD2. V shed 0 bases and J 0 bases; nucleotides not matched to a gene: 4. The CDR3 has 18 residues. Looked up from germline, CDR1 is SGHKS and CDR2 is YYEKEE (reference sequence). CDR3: CASSLGVTSGTNTGELFF. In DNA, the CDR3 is TGTGCCAGCAGCTTGGGGGTGACTAGCGGGACGAACACCGGGGAGCTGTTTTTT.

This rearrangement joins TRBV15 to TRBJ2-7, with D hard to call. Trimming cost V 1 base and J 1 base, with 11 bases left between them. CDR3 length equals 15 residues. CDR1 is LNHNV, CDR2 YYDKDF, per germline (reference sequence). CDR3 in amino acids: CATSRVQVRSYEQYF. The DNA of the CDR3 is TGTGCCACCAGCAGAGTCCAAGTGAGATCCTACGAGCAGTACTTC.

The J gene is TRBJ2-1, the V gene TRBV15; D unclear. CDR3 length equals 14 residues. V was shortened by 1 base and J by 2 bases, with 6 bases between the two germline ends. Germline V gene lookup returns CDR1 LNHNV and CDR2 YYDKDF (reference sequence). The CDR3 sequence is CATSRAGTYNEQFF. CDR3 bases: TGTGCCACCAGCAGAGCCGGAACCTACAATGAGCAGTTCTTC.

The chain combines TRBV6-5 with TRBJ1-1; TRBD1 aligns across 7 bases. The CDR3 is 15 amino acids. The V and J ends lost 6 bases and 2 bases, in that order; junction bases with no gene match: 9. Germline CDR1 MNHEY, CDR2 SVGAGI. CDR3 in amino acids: CASRSSTGTNTEAFF. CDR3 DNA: TGTGCCAGCAGATCATCGACAGGGACTAACACTGAAGCTTTCTTT.

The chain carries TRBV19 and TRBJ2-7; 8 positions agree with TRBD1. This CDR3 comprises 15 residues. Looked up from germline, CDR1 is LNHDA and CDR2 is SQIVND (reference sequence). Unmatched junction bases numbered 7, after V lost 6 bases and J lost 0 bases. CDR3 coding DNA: TGTGCCAGTAGCCAGGACAGGGCGGGCTCCTACGAGCAGTACTTC. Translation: CASSQDRAGSYEQYF.

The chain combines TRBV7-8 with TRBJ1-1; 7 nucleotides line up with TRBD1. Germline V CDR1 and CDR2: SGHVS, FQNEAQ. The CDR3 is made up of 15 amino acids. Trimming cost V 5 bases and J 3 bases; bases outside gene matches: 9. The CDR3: CASSPTGMLYTEAFF. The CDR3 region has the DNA TGTGCCAGCAGCCCGACAGGGATGTTGTACACTGAAGCTTTCTTT.

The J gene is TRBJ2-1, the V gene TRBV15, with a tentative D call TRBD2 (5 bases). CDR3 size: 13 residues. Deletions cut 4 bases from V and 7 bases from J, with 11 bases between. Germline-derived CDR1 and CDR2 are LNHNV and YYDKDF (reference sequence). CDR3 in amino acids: CATSKRGPNEQFF. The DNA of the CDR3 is TGTGCCACCAGCAAGAGAGGGCCTAATGAGCAGTTCTTC.

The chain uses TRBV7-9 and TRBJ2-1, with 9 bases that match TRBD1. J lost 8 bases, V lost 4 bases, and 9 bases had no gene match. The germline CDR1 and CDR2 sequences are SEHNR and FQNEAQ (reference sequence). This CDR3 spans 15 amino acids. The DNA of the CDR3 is TGTGCCAGCAGCTCACGGGACAGGGCTTGGGATGAGCAGTTCTTC. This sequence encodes CASSSRDRAWDEQFF.

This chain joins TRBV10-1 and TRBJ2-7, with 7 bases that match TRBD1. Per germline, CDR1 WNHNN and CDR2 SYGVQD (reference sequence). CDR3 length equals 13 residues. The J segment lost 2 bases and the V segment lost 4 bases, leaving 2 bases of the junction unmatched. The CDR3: CASSAGQAYEQYF. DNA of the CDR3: TGCGCCAGCAGTGCCGGACAGGCCTACGAGCAGTACTTC.

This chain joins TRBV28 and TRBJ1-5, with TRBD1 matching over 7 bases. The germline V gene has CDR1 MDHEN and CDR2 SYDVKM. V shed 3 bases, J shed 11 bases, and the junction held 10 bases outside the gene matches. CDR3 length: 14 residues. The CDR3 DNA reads TGTGCCAGCAGTTTGACAGGGACTCGAAAGGCCCAGCATTTT. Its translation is CASSLTGTRKAQHF.

The CDR3 DNA follows: TGTGCCAGCAGCTTAGGCGCGGTCGAGCAGTACTTC. Its protein is CASSLGAVEQYF. This rearrangement joins TRBV7-9 to TRBJ2-7; D ambiguous. CDR3 size: 12 residues. Germline V CDR1 and CDR2: SEHNR, FQNEAQ (reference sequence). V lost 1 base and J 6 bases, leaving 7 bases between the germline ends.

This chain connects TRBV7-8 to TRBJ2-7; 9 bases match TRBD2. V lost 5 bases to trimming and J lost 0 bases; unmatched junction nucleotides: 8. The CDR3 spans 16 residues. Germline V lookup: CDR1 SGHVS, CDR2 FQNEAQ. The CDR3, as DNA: TGTGCCAGCAGCCAGGGGCTAGCGGGGAGCTCCTACGAGCAGTACTTC. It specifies CASSQGLAGSSYEQYF.

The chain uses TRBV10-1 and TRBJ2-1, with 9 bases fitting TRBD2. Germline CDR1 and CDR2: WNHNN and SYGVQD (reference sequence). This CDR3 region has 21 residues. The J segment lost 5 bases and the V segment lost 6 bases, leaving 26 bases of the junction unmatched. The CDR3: CASSTLLAQNPLAGKNNEQFF. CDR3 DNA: TGCGCCAGCAGCACCCTTCTAGCGCAAAACCCTCTAGCGGGAAAGAACAATGAGCAGTTCTTC.

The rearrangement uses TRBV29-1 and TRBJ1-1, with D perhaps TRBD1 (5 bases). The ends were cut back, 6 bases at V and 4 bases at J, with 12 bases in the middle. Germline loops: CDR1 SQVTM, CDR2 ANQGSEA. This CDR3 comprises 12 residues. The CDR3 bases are TGCAGCGTCCGGGCGGGGACCACTGAAGCTTTCTTT. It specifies CSVRAGTTEAFF.

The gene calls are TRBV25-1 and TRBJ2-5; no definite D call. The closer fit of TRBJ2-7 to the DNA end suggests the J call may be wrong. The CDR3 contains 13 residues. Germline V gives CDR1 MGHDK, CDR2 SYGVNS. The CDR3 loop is CASSELGFYEQYF. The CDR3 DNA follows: TGTGCCAGCAGTGAATTGGGTTTCTACGAGCAGTACTTC.

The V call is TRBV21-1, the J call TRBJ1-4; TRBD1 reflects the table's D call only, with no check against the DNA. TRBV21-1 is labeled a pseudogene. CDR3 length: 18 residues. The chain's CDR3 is CASSKSGQRKPSNEKLFF. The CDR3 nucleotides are TGTGCCAGCAGCAAATCGGGACAGCGAAAACCTTCTAATGAAAAACTGTTTTTT.

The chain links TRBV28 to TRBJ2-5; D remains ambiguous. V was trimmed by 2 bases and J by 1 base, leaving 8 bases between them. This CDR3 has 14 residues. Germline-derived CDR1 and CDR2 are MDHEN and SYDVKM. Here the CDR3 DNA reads TGTGCCAGCAGTTTACCCCCCTCCCAAGAGACCCAGTACTTC. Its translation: CASSLPPSQETQYF.

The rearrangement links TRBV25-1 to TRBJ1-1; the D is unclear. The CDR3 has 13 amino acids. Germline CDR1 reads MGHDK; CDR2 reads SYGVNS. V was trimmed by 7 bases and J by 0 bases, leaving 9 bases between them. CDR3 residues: CASITVMNTEAFF. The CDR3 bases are TGTGCCAGCATTACGGTCATGAACACTGAAGCTTTCTTT.

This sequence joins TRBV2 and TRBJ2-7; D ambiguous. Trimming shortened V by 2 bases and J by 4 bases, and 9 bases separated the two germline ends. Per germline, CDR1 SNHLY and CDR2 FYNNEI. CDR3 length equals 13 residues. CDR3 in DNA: TGTGCCAGCAGTGAACCCTCCACTTACGAGCAGTACTTC. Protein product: CASSEPSTYEQYF.

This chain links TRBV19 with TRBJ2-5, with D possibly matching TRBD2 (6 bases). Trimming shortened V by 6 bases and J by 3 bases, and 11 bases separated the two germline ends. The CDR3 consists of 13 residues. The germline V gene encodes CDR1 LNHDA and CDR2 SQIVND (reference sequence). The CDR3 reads CASSGRTKETQYF. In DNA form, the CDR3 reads TGTGCCAGTAGCGGTAGGACTAAAGAGACCCAGTACTTC.

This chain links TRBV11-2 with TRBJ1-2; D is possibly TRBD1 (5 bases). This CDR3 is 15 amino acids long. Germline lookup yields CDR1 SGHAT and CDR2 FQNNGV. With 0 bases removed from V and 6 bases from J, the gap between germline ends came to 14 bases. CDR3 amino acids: CASSLDRGGTDGYTF. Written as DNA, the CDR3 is TGTGCCAGCAGCTTAGATCGCGGGGGTACGGATGGCTACACCTTC. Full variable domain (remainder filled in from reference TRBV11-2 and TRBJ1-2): EAGVAQSPRYKIIEKRQSVAFWCNPISGHATLYWYQQILGQGPKLLIQFQNNGVVDDSQLPKDRFSAERLKGVDSTLKIQPAKLEDSAVYLCASSLDRGGTDGYTFGSGTRLTVV.